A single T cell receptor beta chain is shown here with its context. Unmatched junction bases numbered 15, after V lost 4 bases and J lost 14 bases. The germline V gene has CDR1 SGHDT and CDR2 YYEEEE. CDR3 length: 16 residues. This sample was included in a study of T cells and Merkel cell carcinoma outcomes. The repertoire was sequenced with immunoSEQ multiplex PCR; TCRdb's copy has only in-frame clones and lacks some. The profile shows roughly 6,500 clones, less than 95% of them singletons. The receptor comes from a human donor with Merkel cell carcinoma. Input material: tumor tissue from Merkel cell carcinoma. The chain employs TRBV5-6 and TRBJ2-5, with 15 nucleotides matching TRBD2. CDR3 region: CASSRGLAGGSPGEYF. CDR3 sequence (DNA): TGTGCCAGCAGCAGGGGACTAGCGGGGGGTTCCCCTGGGGAATACTTC.